The 11 T cell receptor beta chains below were found in one sample sequenced in a study of T cells expressing NK-cell markers. TCRdb re-called the 5' RACE reads; every CDR3 protein appears as one record, without DNA. This repertoire includes 500,000 to 600,000 distinct CDR3 sequences. Sequenced sample: blood T cells: a sorted CD56 or NKG2C T cell subset, CD4+ or CD8+ T cells, or bulk PBMC T cells (not recorded which). These receptors were collected from a young man in good health.

The chain has TRBV2 and TRBJ2-1. CDR1 and CDR2 from the germline V gene are SNHLY and FYNNEI. CDR3 length equals 15 residues. The chain's CDR3 is CASSQSRLPSDEQFF.

The V gene is TRBV20-1, the J gene TRBJ2-1; TCRdb's D call, TRBD2, is unchecked because there is no DNA. Germline V gene data show CDR1 as DFQATT and CDR2 as SNEGSKA (reference sequence). This CDR3 contains 13 residues. The CDR3 sequence: CSARGPPTNEQFF.

This chain links TRBV20-1 with TRBJ2-3; the TCRdb D gene call, TRBD1, has no DNA to confirm it. Germline values: CDR1 DFQATT, CDR2 SNEGSKA (reference sequence). The CDR3 loop spans 15 amino acids. CDR3 region: CSARVGTVFTDTQYF.

The chain employs TRBV18 and TRBJ2-2; TCRdb designates TRBD1, a call that cannot be tested without DNA. The CDR3 spans 13 residues. Germline V gene sequence: CDR1 KGHSH, CDR2 LQKENI. The CDR3 here is CASSALGDGELFF.

The chain joins TRBV29-1 to TRBJ2-1; checking the TCRdb D call of TRBD1 is not possible without DNA. CDR1 and CDR2 (germline): SQVTM, ANQGSEA. The CDR3 runs 14 residues. Here the CDR3 reads CSVDPAGTGNEQFF.

V and J are TRBV5-6 and TRBJ1-4; the TCRdb D gene call, TRBD1, has no DNA to confirm it. The CDR3 length is 18 residues. Germline V CDR1 and CDR2: SGHDT, YYEEEE. The CDR3: CASSWKGTGPDMDEKLFF.

The CDR3 protein is CSVEEQSKVGELFF. The chain recombines TRBV29-1 with TRBJ2-2. The CDR3 sequence is 14 residues long. Per germline, CDR1 SQVTM and CDR2 ANQGSEA.

The gene calls are TRBV5-1 and TRBJ1-5; TCRdb reports TRBD1, a call that lacks DNA to check it against. CDR3 size: 14 residues. Looked up from germline, CDR1 is SGHRS and CDR2 is YFSETQ. The CDR3 loop reads CASVTGMGNQPQHF.

This sequence joins TRBV5-1 and TRBJ2-1; TCRdb's D call, TRBD1, is unchecked because there is no DNA. This CDR3 has 18 amino acids. CDR1 is SGHRS and CDR2 is YFSETQ in the germline V gene. This CDR3 is CASSVTLGGLGSYNEQFF.

V and J are TRBV5-1 and TRBJ2-3; absent DNA, TCRdb's TRBD2 call cannot be checked. The CDR3 consists of 16 residues. Germline-derived CDR1 and CDR2 are SGHRS and YFSETQ. The CDR3 sequence: CASSSWTSGSIDTQYF.

V and J are TRBV28 and TRBJ2-5; the D call from TCRdb, TRBD2, cannot be confirmed without DNA. This CDR3 is built from 13 residues. The V gene's germline CDR1 is MDHEN and CDR2 SYDVKM. CDR3 residues: CASSTTSSETQYF.